One and the same sample provided the 18 T cell receptor beta chains below, sequenced in a study of tissue T cells after allogeneic stem cell transplantation. Time point described: mouse harvest day 14 after allogeneic transplant. The graft held 10^6 splenic CD5+ T cells and 10^7 T-cell-depleted bone marrow cells. Profiled with immunoSEQ multiplex PCR; TCRdb holds only in-frame clones, not every one. The table lists around 950 clones, about 50% of them singletons, with 41% in the top ten. Specimen: liver tissue. Receptor source: a female BALB/c mouse given C57BL/6 T cells with graft-versus-host disease after an allogeneic hematopoietic cell transplant.

This clone appeared a few times. The genes are named according to mouse. The read ends 1 residue before the CDR3 terminus; that terminus is restored from the germline J gene. The chain uses TRBV26 and TRBJ2-5, with 7 bases lining up with TRBD1. Germline CDR1 is KGHPV and CDR2 is FQNQEV (reference sequence). This CDR3 contains 14 residues. V gave up 2 bases and J gave up 3 bases; unmatched junction bases: 2. Partial CDR3 DNA: TGTGCCAGCAGTCTGCCCAGGGGGCAAGACACCCAGTAC. It codes for CASSLPRGQDTQY. The CDR3, in full, reads CASSLPRGQDTQYF.

Turning to this clone: Gene labels here are mouse ones. The read terminates 1 residue ahead of where the CDR3 ends, so the germline J gene completes it. The rearrangement uses TRBV26 and TRBJ1-1; 7 bases are a match to TRBD1. Germline V gene data show CDR1 as KGHPV and CDR2 as FQNQEV (reference sequence). CDR3 length: 12 amino acids. V trimming: 0 bases; J trimming: 8 bases; junction bases outside the gene matches: 0. The CDR3 bases that were read are TGTGCCAGCAGTCTGTCAGGGGGCGAAGTCTTC. Amino acids: CASSLSGGEVF. From start to end, the CDR3 is CASSLSGGEVFF.

This clone is classed as large. Gene labels here are mouse ones. The read gets to within 1 residue of the CDR3 end, and the germline J gene fills in the rest. The rearrangement uses TRBV12-2 and TRBJ2-1; 11 bases line up with TRBD2. CDR3 length: 15 amino acids. Germline-derived CDR1 and CDR2 are SGHLS and HYDKME. The V and J ends lost 4 bases and 2 bases, in that order; junction bases with no gene match: 3. CDR3 sequence reads: CASSTTGGDYAEQFF. CDR3 DNA (partial): TGTGCCAGCTCCACGACTGGGGGGGACTATGCTGAGCAGTTC.

In this sample, this clone turned up a few times. The gene symbols are mouse symbols. The read ends 1 residue shy of where the CDR3 ends; the end is completed using the germline J gene. The rearrangement links TRBV26 to TRBJ1-3; tentatively, D is TRBD1 (6 bases). The germline V and J ends were trimmed by 0 bases and 0 bases, with 12 bases remaining between them. CDR3 length equals 17 residues. The germline gives CDR1 KGHPV, CDR2 FQNQEV (reference sequence). The CDR3 here is CASSLSGGLYSGNTLYF. CDR3 DNA (partial): TGTGCCAGCAGTCTGTCGGGGGGCCTCTATTCTGGAAATACGCTCTAT.

Regarding this clone: Germline and genes: mouse. The CDR3 extends 1 residue past the end of the read, so its final part is completed from the germline J gene. The V gene is TRBV26, the J gene TRBJ1-2; no clear D. Between the trimmed V and J ends, which lost 2 bases and 1 base, there was a span of 5 bases. The CDR3 spans 13 residues. Germline loops: CDR1 KGHPV, CDR2 FQNQEV (reference sequence). CDR3 sequence reads: CASSLVGNSDYTF. CDR3 bases read: TGTGCCAGCAGTCTGGTGGGAAACTCCGACTACACC.

There are a few counts of this clone. Gene names denote mouse genes. The read ends 1 residue before the CDR3 terminus; that terminus is restored from the germline J gene. The chain joins TRBV12-1 to TRBJ2-4; perhaps TRBD2 as D (5 bases). V was pared by 2 bases and J by 0 bases, with 11 bases between. The V gene's germline CDR1 is SGHSN and CDR2 HYEKVE. The CDR3 is made up of 15 amino acids. The chain's CDR3 is CASSPPLGSQNTLYF. The CDR3 bases that were read are TGTGCCAGCTCTCCACCGCTGGGTAGTCAAAACACCTTGTAC.

About this clone itself: The gene names given are mouse names. Sequencing ends 1 residue short of the CDR3 end; the germline J gene provides the rest. This chain uses TRBV26 with TRBJ1-2; no clear D gene. V was clipped by 6 bases and J by 0 bases, with 8 bases between them. Germline V lookup: CDR1 KGHPV, CDR2 FQNQEV (reference sequence). The length of the CDR3 is 13 residues. The CDR3 DNA, read in part, is TGTGCCAGCAGGCTGACAACAAACTCCGACTACACC. Residues: CASRLTTNSDYT. The full-length CDR3 reads as CASRLTTNSDYTF.

This clone was detected once. Gene and germline names: mouse. From the germline J gene comes the end of the CDR3, since the read stops 1 residue before it. This chain joins TRBV1 and TRBJ2-7; 10 bases map to TRBD2. V shed 11 bases and J 4 bases; nucleotides not matched to a gene: 8. Looked up from germline, CDR1 is NSQYPW and CDR2 is LRSPGD (reference sequence). This CDR3 has 13 residues. Partial CDR3 DNA: TGCACCGCAGGGAGACTGGGGGGTTATGAACAGTAC. This encodes CTAGRLGGYEQY. From start to end, the CDR3 is CTAGRLGGYEQYF.

As regards this clone: Here the gene names and germline are mouse. The read ends 1 residue shy of where the CDR3 ends; the end is completed using the germline J gene. The genes are TRBV13-3 and TRBJ2-1, with 8 bases aligning to TRBD2. This CDR3 has 15 residues. V shed 3 bases and J 1 base; nucleotides not matched to a gene: 3. CDR1 is NNHDY, CDR2 SYVADS, per germline. The sequenced part of the CDR3 DNA is TGTGCCAGCAGTGGACTGGGGAAGAACTATGCTGAGCAGTTC. Its translation: CASSGLGKNYAEQF. In full, the CDR3 is CASSGLGKNYAEQFF.

A word on this clone: Gene names denote mouse genes. With the read ending 1 residue before the CDR3 end, the germline J gene is used to fill in that end. The J gene is TRBJ2-5, the V gene TRBV26; D is unresolved. Trimming took off 2 bases at V and 0 bases at J, with 3 bases between the two ends. In germline, CDR1 is KGHPV, CDR2 FQNQEV (reference sequence). The CDR3 is made up of 13 amino acids. The CDR3 sequence is CASSLENQDTQYF. Incomplete CDR3 DNA: TGTGCCAGCAGTCTGGAGAACCAAGACACCCAGTAC.

Notes on this clone: The genes are named according to mouse. The DNA ends 1 residue before the CDR3 does, and the rest of the CDR3 is filled in from the germline J gene. The chain is built from TRBV26 and TRBJ1-6; TRBD1 might be the D (6 bases). TRBJ1-6 is reported as an ORF; its role is uncertain. The CDR3 is made up of 15 amino acids. V shed 7 bases and J shed 0 bases, with 10 bases lying between them. CDR1 and CDR2 from the germline V gene are KGHPV and FQNQEV (reference sequence). CDR3 residues: CASTGDNSYNSPLYF. The part of the CDR3 DNA that was read is TGTGCCAGCACCGGGGACAATTCCTATAATTCGCCCCTCTAC.

As regards this clone: Here the gene names and germline are mouse. The read halts 1 residue ahead of the CDR3 end, with the missing end drawn from the germline J gene. The chain uses TRBV5 and TRBJ2-1; 13 bases map to TRBD2. Per the germline V gene, CDR1 is LGHNA and CDR2 is YNLKQL (reference sequence). V dropped 4 bases and J dropped 3; count of bases not matched to a gene: 3. The CDR3 totals 16 residues. The CDR3 sequence: CASSPRDWGGYAEQFF. CDR3 DNA (partial): TGTGCCAGCAGCCCTCGGGACTGGGGGGGCTATGCTGAGCAGTTC.

About this clone: Mouse names are used for the genes. The CDR3 bases that were read are TGCTCCAGCAGTCTTAACTATGCTGAGCAGTTC. It yields the protein CSSSLNYAEQF. The full CDR3 is CSSSLNYAEQFF. The chain uses TRBV23 and TRBJ2-1. The CDR3 end lies 1 residue beyond the end of the read and is filled in from the germline J gene. The germline gives CDR1 KGHTA, CDR2 FQNQQP. The CDR3 consists of 12 residues.

As to this clone: Genes here carry mouse names. Read sequence stops 1 residue before the CDR3 end, and the germline J gene provides the missing end. This chain connects TRBV26 to TRBJ2-2, with 10 bases fitting TRBD2. The germline gives CDR1 KGHPV, CDR2 FQNQEV (reference sequence). The J segment lost 4 bases and the V segment lost 3 bases, leaving 5 bases of the junction unmatched. The CDR3 is made up of 16 amino acids. The DNA read from the CDR3 is TGTGCCAGCAGTCTCCACTGGGGGGGAGGCACCGGGCAGCTCTAC. Protein sequence: CASSLHWGGGTGQLY. The full CDR3 sequence reads CASSLHWGGGTGQLYF.

Comments on this clone: Gene labels here are mouse ones. The sequenced fragment ends 1 residue before the CDR3 boundary, so the rest is inferred from the germline J gene. The gene calls are TRBV12-2 and TRBJ2-7; 12 bases match TRBD2. J was trimmed by 0 bases and V by 2 bases; bases with no gene match: 7. Germline loops: CDR1 SGHLS, CDR2 HYDKME. The CDR3 totals 17 residues. The covered CDR3 bases are TGTGCCAGCTCTCGCGACTGGGGGGGCGCGGGCTCCTATGAACAGTAC. It specifies CASSRDWGGAGSYEQY. Given in full, the CDR3 is CASSRDWGGAGSYEQYF.

On this clone itself: The gene names given are mouse names. CDR3 sequence: CASSRDRENTEVFF. The covered CDR3 bases are TGTGCCAGCAGCCGGGACAGGGAAAACACAGAAGTCTTC. The V and J genes are TRBV26 and TRBJ1-1, with 9 bases matching TRBD1. With the read ending 1 residue before the CDR3 end, the germline J gene is used to fill in that end. CDR3 length: 14 residues. The germline V gene has CDR1 KGHPV and CDR2 FQNQEV (reference sequence). Trimming removed 6 bases from V and 1 base from J; junction bases left unmatched: 3.

Of note for this clone: The gene symbols are mouse symbols. The read finishes 1 residue shy of the CDR3 end, and the germline J gene is used to complete it. The genes are TRBV16 and TRBJ2-1; TRBD2 agrees at 9 bases. The germline CDR1 and CDR2 sequences are SGHSA and FRNQAP. This CDR3 comprises 15 residues. The junction had 5 bases not matched to a gene; V was cut back by 5 bases and J by 3 bases. Incomplete CDR3 DNA: TGTGCAAGCAGCCGATGGGGGGGCCTCTATGCTGAGCAGTTC. Translating gives CASSRWGGLYAEQF. The CDR3 reads in full as CASSRWGGLYAEQFF.

In the case of this clone: Mouse germline and gene names are used. The read comes to an end 1 residue before the CDR3 does, leaving the germline J gene to fill in the end. J is TRBJ2-2 and V is TRBV3; D gene unclear. V shed 5 bases and J shed 0 bases, with 7 bases lying between them. Per germline, CDR1 SNHLY and CDR2 FYNGKV (reference sequence). CDR3 length: 14 amino acids. The part of the CDR3 DNA that was read is TGTGCCAGCAGCCCACATGCAAACACCGGGCAGCTCTAC. Protein: CASSPHANTGQLY. The entire CDR3 protein is CASSPHANTGQLYF.